One and the same sample provided the 25 T cell receptor beta chains below, sequenced in a study of blood T cell repertoires in COVID-19. Method: immunoSEQ multiplex PCR; TCRdb's copy keeps in-frame clones and lacks some. Of just over 150,000 clones detected, roughly 80% appear once; the ten largest clones hold 0.5% to 0.65%. Sequenced input: peripheral blood. The receptors here all came from a man in his sixties with acute or convalescent COVID-19.

The sample holds one count of this clone. CDR3 sequence reads: CASSPPLAAREEFF. The CDR3 DNA reads as TGTGCCAGCTCACCTCCCCTAGCGGCCCGGGAGGAGTTCTTC. V gene TRBV18 combines with J gene TRBJ2-1, with 7 bases matching TRBD2. The CDR3 sequence is 14 residues long. With 3 bases clipped from V and 14 bases from J, the junction kept 13 bases outside the gene matches. Per germline, CDR1 KGHSH and CDR2 LQKENI.

The chain is built from TRBV23-1 and TRBJ1-3; TRBD1 is a possible D gene (6 bases). TRBV23-1 is identified as an open reading frame with a role that is uncertain. The CDR3 sequence is 18 residues long. The V end was cut by 3 bases, the J end by 3 bases, with 21 bases between. The CDR3 loop reads CASSQYPGTSLYGNTIYF. In DNA form, the CDR3 reads TGCGCCAGCAGTCAGTACCCTGGGACAAGTCTTTATGGAAACACCATATATTTT.

This clone occurred once. This rearrangement joins TRBV4-2 to TRBJ2-7; D possibly corresponds to TRBD2 (6 bases). V was trimmed by 0 bases and J by 4 bases, leaving 13 bases between them. Germline-derived CDR1 and CDR2 are LGHNA and YNFKEQ. CDR3 length: 15 amino acids. CDR3 loop: CASSQEMGTVYEQYF. The CDR3 DNA follows: TGTGCCAGCAGCCAAGAGATGGGGACTGTGTACGAGCAGTACTTC.

The V call is TRBV7-9, the J call TRBJ1-2, with D perhaps TRBD1 (6 bases). Germline V gives CDR1 SEHNR, CDR2 FQNEAQ (reference sequence). This CDR3 contains 12 residues. V was shortened by 4 bases and J by 8 bases, with 11 bases between the two germline ends. The CDR3 region has the DNA TGTGCCAGCAGCTACTACAGGGACGGCTACACCTTC. It encodes CASSYYRDGYTF.

This clone was seen only once. V usage is TRBV4-3 and J usage is TRBJ2-3; 9 bases are shared with TRBD2. The CDR3 runs 17 residues. V trimming: 0 bases; J trimming: 0 bases; junction bases outside the gene matches: 4. Germline loops: CDR1 LGHNA, CDR2 YSLEER. The CDR3 DNA reads as TGCGCCAGCAGCCAAGATCTAGCGGGGACTAGCACAGATACGCAGTATTTT. This codes for CASSQDLAGTSTDTQYF.

This clone was picked up a small number of times. The chain employs TRBV6-2 or TRBV6-3 and TRBJ2-7, with 13 bases aligning to TRBD2. With V trimmed by 0 bases and J by 8 bases, 7 bases remained unmatched. The germline gives CDR1 MNHEY, CDR2 SVGEGT. This CDR3 spans 16 amino acids. The DNA for the CDR3 is TGTGCCAGCAGTTACTCGCCCTCGGGACTAGCGGGGAAGCAGTACTTC. This sequence encodes CASSYSPSGLAGKQYF.

J is TRBJ2-7 and V is TRBV27; no definite D call. CDR1 and CDR2 from the germline V gene are MNHEY and SMNVEV (reference sequence). The ends were cut back, 5 bases at V and 2 bases at J, with 13 bases in the middle. The CDR3 is 14 residues long. As DNA, the CDR3 is TGTGCCAGCAGTGCATCTCGGGTCACCTACGAGCAGTACTTC. The encoded protein is CASSASRVTYEQYF.

The sample holds one count of this clone. The V call is TRBV5-1, the J call TRBJ1-6, with 8 bases that match TRBD1. The CDR3 loop spans 14 amino acids. Germline loops: CDR1 SGHRS, CDR2 YFSETQ. The V and J ends lost 0 bases and 10 bases, in that order; junction bases with no gene match: 3. CDR3 nucleotides: TGCGCCAGCAGCTTGGACAGGGGGAAATCACCCCTCCACTTT. Its translation: CASSLDRGKSPLHF.

The V gene is TRBV6-6, the J gene TRBJ1-4; the D is unclear. V was clipped by 5 bases and J by 4 bases, with 14 bases between them. Germline CDR1 and CDR2: MNHNY and SVGAGI (reference sequence). The CDR3 is made up of 15 amino acids. The CDR3 reads CASSTPARRNEKLFF. The CDR3 DNA reads as TGTGCCAGCAGTACCCCCGCGCGGCGTAATGAAAAACTGTTTTTT.

The V call is TRBV19, the J call TRBJ2-3; TRBD2 aligns across 10 bases. This CDR3 has 15 amino acids. J gave up 6 bases and V 5 bases, and 8 bases lay outside the gene matches. Germline assignment: CDR1 LNHDA and CDR2 SQIVND (reference sequence). The CDR3 DNA reads as TGTGCCAGTAGTCTAGCGGGGGTACTAGCGGATACGCAGTATTTT. Residues: CASSLAGVLADTQYF.

This rearrangement joins TRBV10-3 to TRBJ2-7; D is possibly TRBD2 (7 bases). Germline V gene sequence: CDR1 ENHRY, CDR2 SYGVKD. V lost 6 bases and J 6 bases, leaving 15 bases between the germline ends. The CDR3 is made up of 13 amino acids. CDR3 nucleotide sequence: TGTGCCATCAGCGGGGGGCGGGAAGGCGAGCAGTACTTC. Its translation: CAISGGREGEQYF.

This CDR3 is CASSTDRGVGQPQHF. The CDR3 DNA is TGTGCCAGCTCAACAGACAGGGGAGTAGGTCAGCCCCAGCATTTT. The chain is built from TRBV18 and TRBJ1-5, with TRBD1 matching over 8 bases. With V trimmed by 5 bases and J by 6 bases, 9 bases remained unmatched. The CDR3 is made up of 15 amino acids. Germline loops: CDR1 KGHSH, CDR2 LQKENI.

The J gene is TRBJ2-1, the V gene TRBV6-1; 11 bases line up with TRBD1. V lost 6 bases, J lost 6 bases, and 4 bases stayed unmatched. The CDR3 extends over 14 amino acids. Per the germline V gene, CDR1 is MNHNS and CDR2 is SASEGT. CDR3 sequence reads: CASRPGTGGNEQFF. The CDR3 nucleotides are TGTGCCAGCAGGCCCGGGACAGGGGGCAATGAGCAGTTCTTC.

The chain has TRBV14 and TRBJ1-1; tentative D call: TRBD1 (5 bases). Per germline, CDR1 SGHDN and CDR2 FVKESK. This CDR3 is 14 amino acids long. The V end was cut by 4 bases, the J end by 5 bases, with 14 bases between. CDR3 loop: CASSLGGARTEAFF. CDR3 in DNA: TGTGCCAGCAGCCTCGGTGGGGCTCGGACTGAAGCTTTCTTT.

The chain couples TRBV5-6 to TRBJ2-6, with a tentative D call TRBD2 (5 bases). The CDR3 covers 15 residues. Per the germline V gene, CDR1 is SGHDT and CDR2 is YYEEEE. V was cut by 2 bases and J by 3 bases, with 9 bases left in between. CDR3 nucleotides: TGTGCCAGCAGCTTCACGGGGAGTGGGGCCAACGTCCTGACTTTC. This codes for CASSFTGSGANVLTF.

The count of this clone is one. The J gene is TRBJ2-5, the V gene TRBV10-3, with 7 bases aligning to TRBD2. This CDR3 contains 12 residues. Germline CDR1 reads ENHRY; CDR2 reads SYGVKD. With V trimmed by 10 bases and J by 2 bases, 4 bases remained unmatched. CDR3 nucleotide sequence: TGTGCCAGCGGGGGACTGCAAGAGACCCAGTACTTC. Translating gives CASGGLQETQYF.

The rearrangement joins TRBV4-1 to TRBJ1-2; D not resolved. The CDR3 is 14 residues long. From germline, CDR1 is MGHRA and CDR2 YSYEKL. The V and J ends lost 0 bases and 5 bases respectively, with 10 bases between them. The CDR3 sequence: CASSQEPSGYGYTF. Here the CDR3 DNA reads TGCGCCAGCAGCCAAGAACCGTCGGGGTATGGCTACACCTTC.

On this clone itself: This sample also contains other DNA sequences that code for the same CDR3. The chain employs TRBV19 and TRBJ2-7, with D hard to call. Germline CDR1 is LNHDA and CDR2 is SQIVND (reference sequence). The CDR3 runs 12 residues. V lost 5 bases and J 0 bases, leaving 5 bases between the germline ends. CDR3 coding DNA: TGTGCCAGTAGTGAGAGCTCCTACGAGCAGTACTTC. This gives the protein CASSESSYEQYF.

The chain links TRBV11-3 to TRBJ2-1; 9 nucleotides agree with TRBD2. Germline values: CDR1 SGHNT, CDR2 YENEEA. There are 18 residues in the CDR3. V shed 0 bases and J 7 bases; nucleotides not matched to a gene: 13. In nucleotides, the CDR3 is TGTGCCAGCAGCTTAGAAAAGCATAGCGGGAGTTTAGGGAATGAGCAGTTCTTC. Amino acid sequence: CASSLEKHSGSLGNEQFF.

Remarks on this clone: Other DNA sequences in this specimen translate into the identical CDR3. The gene calls are TRBV6-5 and TRBJ1-1, with unresolved D. The CDR3 totals 13 residues. V lost 2 bases and J lost 5, with 9 bases in between. Germline V gives CDR1 MNHEY, CDR2 SVGAGI. CDR3 in amino acids: CASSYLRGTEAFF. The CDR3 nucleotides read TGTGCCAGCAGTTACCTCCGGGGTACTGAAGCTTTCTTT.

CDR3 DNA sequence: TGTGCCAGTAGTCCTCGACTAGCGGGAGGGCCGTACAATGAGCAGTTCTTC. This codes for CASSPRLAGGPYNEQFF. The chain combines TRBV19 with TRBJ2-1, with 14 bases lining up with TRBD2. CDR3 length: 17 residues. V lost 5 bases and J lost 4; bases outside the gene matches: 7. Germline assignment: CDR1 LNHDA and CDR2 SQIVND (reference sequence).

This chain joins TRBV7-2 and TRBJ2-2, with 7 nucleotides matching TRBD1. The length of the CDR3 is 14 residues. CDR1 is SGHTA, CDR2 FQGNSA, per germline. The trim removed 6 bases at V and 2 bases at J, leaving 3 bases unmatched. This CDR3 reads CASRQGTNTGELFF. The CDR3 nucleotides are TGTGCCAGCAGACAGGGGACCAACACCGGGGAGCTGTTTTTT. The entire variable domain, with the rest obtained from reference TRBV7-2 and TRBJ2-2, is as follows: GAGVSQSPSNKVTEKGKDVELRCDPISGHTALYWYRQSLGQGLEFLIYFQGNSAPDKSGLPSDRFSAERTGGSVSTLTIQRTQQEDSAVYLCASRQGTNTGELFFGEGSRLTVL.

The V and J genes are TRBV9 and TRBJ2-5; TRBD1 matches 7 bases. J gave up 5 bases and V 3 bases, and 7 bases lay outside the gene matches. There are 14 residues in the CDR3. Germline loops: CDR1 SGDLS, CDR2 YYNGEE. CDR3 protein: CASSAPGRGETQYF. The CDR3 DNA is TGTGCCAGCAGCGCCCCTGGCAGGGGGGAGACCCAGTACTTC.

The CDR3 coding sequence is TGTGCCAGCAGCGTAACCGGGACTTTCCAAGAGACCCAGTACTTC. Amino acid sequence: CASSVTGTFQETQYF. The V gene is TRBV9, the J gene TRBJ2-5; a weak D match, TRBD2 (6 bases). CDR3 length: 15 amino acids. The germline V gene has CDR1 SGDLS and CDR2 YYNGEE. Trimming cost V 1 base and J 1 base, with 11 bases left between them.

This clone was detected only a few times. The genes are TRBV19 and TRBJ2-1, with D tentatively TRBD2 (5 bases). CDR1 is LNHDA and CDR2 is SQIVND in the germline V gene (reference sequence). The CDR3 loop spans 13 amino acids. V dropped 5 bases and J dropped 0 bases, with 5 bases sitting between them. CDR3 bases: TGTGCCAGTAGTGGGAGCTCCTACAATGAGCAGTTCTTC. This translates into CASSGSSYNEQFF.